This T cell receptor (beta chain) stems from a study of technical replicates of blood from a handful of donors. CDR3 length equals 16 residues. Germline lookup yields CDR1 MNHEY and CDR2 SVGAGI. With 3 bases clipped from V and 8 bases from J, the junction kept 10 bases outside the gene matches. TCRdb's copy holds only in-frame clones and misses some; the assay was immunoSEQ multiplex PCR. The sample yields more than 90,000 clones, 96% seen once. The sequenced sample consisted of T cells isolated from PBMCs. The chain uses TRBV6-5 and TRBJ1-6; 7 bases line up with TRBD1. The receptor comes from a human donor in good health. The CDR3 protein is CASSYLQGSPYSPLHF. The CDR3 DNA reads as TGTGCCAGCAGTTATTTACAGGGGTCCCCCTATTCACCCCTCCACTTT.